These 10 T cell receptor beta chains originate from one sample sequenced in a study of CD8 T cells in ankylosing spondylitis. These receptors have no identified antigens. Study outcomes and limitations: About 8 highly homologous variants made up a TCR beta motif that seemed to typify ankylosing spondylitis blood.

TCRdb ran MiXCR on the 5' RACE reads and lists one entry per CDR3 protein. The sample yields approximately 300,000 distinct CDR3 sequences, approximately 8% seen once. Material: blood, either unsorted or a sorted T cell fraction (not recorded which). Receptor source: a male donor with ankylosing spondylitis.

This clonotype was counted between two and nine times. This chain connects TRBV19 to TRBJ2-3; tentatively, D is TRBD2 (5 bases). The germline V gene has CDR1 LNHDA and CDR2 SQIVND (reference sequence). With 2 bases removed from V and 2 bases from J, the gap between germline ends came to 20 bases. The CDR3 length is 18 residues. As DNA, the CDR3 is TGTGCCAGTAGTATATTATGGAAAAGGAGGATCAACACAGATACGCAGTATTTT. This gives the protein CASSILWKRRINTDTQYF.

This clonotype was seen a handful of times. This chain uses TRBV5-1 with TRBJ2-3, with 7 nucleotides matching TRBD2. CDR1 is SGHRS, CDR2 YFSETQ, per germline. V trimming: 0 bases; J trimming: 2 bases; junction bases outside the gene matches: 6. The CDR3 extends over 16 amino acids. This chain's CDR3 is CASSLDGGSDTDTQYF. The CDR3 DNA reads as TGCGCCAGCAGCTTGGATGGCGGGAGTGACACAGATACGCAGTATTTT.

V usage is TRBV15 and J usage is TRBJ2-2; D is unclear. Looked up from germline, CDR1 is LNHNV and CDR2 is YYDKDF (reference sequence). V lost 9 bases to trimming and J lost 4 bases, with 12 bases between them. The CDR3 is 13 amino acids. The CDR3: CATNPGTTGELFF. CDR3 nucleotides: TGTGCCACGAACCCGGGTACCACCGGGGAGCTGTTTTTT.

In this sample, this clonotype turned up many times. The chain has TRBV7-2 and TRBJ2-1, with D maybe TRBD1 (6 bases). The V gene's germline CDR1 is SGHTA and CDR2 FQGNSA. With 2 bases removed from V and 15 bases from J, the gap between germline ends came to 23 bases. The CDR3 runs 15 residues. CDR3 region: CASSLKSGQGLRGFF. Here the CDR3 DNA reads TGTGCCAGCAGCTTAAAGTCAGGGCAGGGGCTTCGAGGGTTCTTC.

The chain couples TRBV20-1 to TRBJ2-7; TRBD1 agrees at 8 bases. The CDR3 sequence is 13 residues long. CDR1 DFQATT and CDR2 SNEGSKA come from the germline V gene (reference sequence). With V trimmed by 5 bases and J by 2 bases, 5 bases remained unmatched. The CDR3 protein is CSAPKTGAYEQYF. The CDR3 DNA follows: TGCAGTGCTCCTAAGACAGGGGCCTACGAGCAGTACTTC.

DNA of the CDR3: TGCAGTGCTTCCCGACGCAGAATGAACACTGAAGCTTTCTTT. Translation gives CSASRRRMNTEAFF. The V gene is TRBV20-1, the J gene TRBJ1-1; no clear D gene. The V gene's germline CDR1 is DFQATT and CDR2 SNEGSKA (reference sequence). Trimming pared 5 bases from V and 0 bases from J, leaving 13 bases between. The CDR3 totals 14 residues.

The CDR3 region is CASSELGLGQGAKGEQFF. The CDR3 DNA reads TGTGCCAGCAGTGAATTGGGACTGGGACAGGGGGCGAAGGGTGAGCAGTTCTTC. This rearrangement joins TRBV2 to TRBJ2-1; TRBD1 agrees at 12 bases. This CDR3 spans 18 amino acids. J gave up 9 bases and V 2 bases, and 14 bases lay outside the gene matches. CDR1 and CDR2 (germline): SNHLY, FYNNEI.

This clonotype was seen a few times. The chain links TRBV24-1 to TRBJ2-1; TRBD1 might be the D (5 bases). V was shortened by 0 bases and J by 4 bases, with 9 bases between the two germline ends. The CDR3 totals 15 residues. Germline V gene lookup returns CDR1 KGHDR and CDR2 SFDVKD. CDR3 protein: CATSDLRTHYNEQFF. CDR3 nucleotide sequence: TGTGCCACCAGTGATTTGCGGACACATTACAATGAGCAGTTCTTC.

This clonotype was detected a few times. The chain uses TRBV9 and TRBJ1-1, with 7 nucleotides matching TRBD1. This CDR3 is built from 14 residues. Per germline, CDR1 SGDLS and CDR2 YYNGEE. Trimming cost V 3 bases and J 5 bases; bases outside gene matches: 7. The CDR3 protein is CASSALTGKTEAFF. The CDR3 DNA sequence: TGTGCCAGCAGCGCCCTGACAGGGAAAACTGAAGCTTTCTTT. The full variable domain, rest sourced from reference TRBV9 and TRBJ1-1, is DSGVTQTPKHLITATGQRVTLRCSPRSGDLSVYWYQQSLDQGLQFLIQYYNGEERAKGNILERFSAQQFPDLHSELNLSSLELGDSALYFCASSALTGKTEAFFGQGTRLTVV.

This clonotype was observed a handful of times. The rearrangement uses TRBV7-9 and TRBJ1-4; the D gene is possibly TRBD1 (6 bases). The CDR3 is 14 residues long. The germline CDR1 and CDR2 sequences are SEHNR and FQNEAQ (reference sequence). Deletions cut 5 bases from V and 0 bases from J, with 7 bases between. The CDR3: CASSPGATNEKLFF. The CDR3 DNA reads TGTGCCAGCAGCCCAGGGGCAACTAATGAAAAACTGTTTTTT.